Listed below are T cell receptor beta chains from one sample, sequenced in a study of identical twins. In TCRdb, the 5' RACE reads were re-called with MiXCR into one record per CDR3 protein. The table records about 100,000 distinct CDR3 sequences, 5.9% of them present only once. The material sequenced was memory T cells sorted from blood. These receptors originate from a woman aged 50 to 60 in good health. CDR3s include the opening cysteine and the closing phenylalanine or tryptophan. Fields, in order: D gene, V gene, clone size, J gene, CDR3 protein, CDR3 DNA. A D gene is named only where the DNA matches it firmly. Some rows have no size entry. The others give once, few or many, or a class for an expanded clone.

d_gene: TRBD2; v_gene: TRBV12-3/TRBV12-4; abundance: many; j_gene: TRBJ2-1; CDR3aa: CASSPRLAGDSYNEQFF; CDR3nt: TGTGCCAGCAGCCCGAGACTAGCGGGAGACTCCTACAATGAGCAGTTCTTC
d_gene: TRBD1; v_gene: TRBV4-1; abundance: many; j_gene: TRBJ1-1; CDR3aa: CASSRSFGTGTEAFF; CDR3nt: TGCGCCAGCAGCCGATCTTTCGGGACAGGGACTGAAGCTTTCTTT
d_gene: -; v_gene: TRBV12-3/TRBV12-4; abundance: many; j_gene: TRBJ2-2; CDR3aa: CASSLEGAAGELFF; CDR3nt: TGTGCCAGCAGTTTAGAAGGGGCGGCCGGGGAGCTGTTTTTT
d_gene: TRBD1; v_gene: TRBV9; abundance: many; j_gene: TRBJ2-1; CDR3aa: CASSKDDRGNEQFF; CDR3nt: TGTGCCAGCAGCAAAGACGACAGGGGCAATGAGCAGTTCTTC
d_gene: TRBD2; v_gene: TRBV12-3/TRBV12-4; abundance: many; j_gene: TRBJ2-3; CDR3aa: CASTYSGRSTDTQYF; CDR3nt: TGTGCCAGCACATATAGCGGGAGAAGCACAGATACGCAGTATTTT
d_gene: TRBD1; v_gene: TRBV27; abundance: many; j_gene: TRBJ2-5; CDR3aa: CASSRPGTGETQYF; CDR3nt: TGTGCCAGCAGTCGTCCCGGGACAGGAGAGACCCAGTACTTC
d_gene: -; v_gene: TRBV11-3; abundance: many; j_gene: TRBJ2-2; CDR3aa: CASSLEGPSTGELFF; CDR3nt: TGTGCCAGCAGCTTAGAGGGACCGAGTACCGGGGAGCTGTTTTTT
d_gene: -; v_gene: TRBV9; abundance: many; j_gene: TRBJ2-1; CDR3aa: CASQRSGSSYNEQFF; CDR3nt: TGTGCCAGCCAGAGGAGCGGCAGCTCCTACAATGAGCAGTTCTTC
d_gene: -; v_gene: TRBV6-1; abundance: many; j_gene: TRBJ1-1; CDR3aa: CASKLFGGLATEAFF; CDR3nt: TGTGCCAGCAAACTCTTTGGAGGGCTGGCCACTGAAGCTTTCTTT
d_gene: TRBD1; v_gene: TRBV10-2; abundance: -; j_gene: TRBJ2-7; CDR3aa: CASRLTGGDYEQYF; CDR3nt: TGCGCCAGCAGATTGACAGGGGGGGACTACGAGCAGTACTTC
d_gene: -; v_gene: TRBV29-1; abundance: many; j_gene: TRBJ1-1; CDR3aa: CSVESSGTEAFF; CDR3nt: TGCAGCGTTGAGTCGTCCGGAACTGAAGCTTTCTTT
d_gene: TRBD1; v_gene: TRBV19; abundance: many; j_gene: TRBJ2-5; CDR3aa: CASSVDGTGKETQYF; CDR3nt: TGTGCCAGTAGTGTAGACGGGACAGGCAAAGAGACCCAGTACTTC
d_gene: -; v_gene: TRBV7-2; abundance: many; j_gene: TRBJ2-1; CDR3aa: CASSLYLSPNEQFF; CDR3nt: TGTGCCAGCAGCTTATATCTCAGTCCCAATGAGCAGTTCTTC
d_gene: -; v_gene: TRBV5-6; abundance: many; j_gene: TRBJ1-5; CDR3aa: CASSLGGRRNQPQHF; CDR3nt: TGTGCCAGCAGCTTGGGAGGGCGGAGAAATCAGCCCCAGCATTTT
d_gene: -; v_gene: TRBV11-2; abundance: few; j_gene: TRBJ2-5; CDR3aa: CASSVTGRYQETQYF; CDR3nt: TGTGCCAGCAGCGTCACGGGACGGTACCAAGAGACCCAGTACTTC
d_gene: -; v_gene: TRBV20-1; abundance: -; j_gene: TRBJ1-1; CDR3aa: CSAIPATDTEAFF; CDR3nt: TGCAGTGCTATTCCTGCTACGGACACTGAAGCTTTCTTT
d_gene: -; v_gene: TRBV20-1; abundance: many; j_gene: TRBJ2-3; CDR3aa: CSASKGLADTDTQYF; CDR3nt: TGCAGTGCTAGTAAGGGATTGGCGGACACAGATACGCAGTATTTT
d_gene: TRBD2; v_gene: TRBV7-2; abundance: few; j_gene: TRBJ2-1; CDR3aa: CASSLVSGRAANEQFF; CDR3nt: TGTGCCAGCAGCTTAGTTAGCGGGAGAGCCGCAAATGAGCAGTTCTTC
d_gene: TRBD2; v_gene: TRBV12-3/TRBV12-4; abundance: many; j_gene: TRBJ2-3; CDR3aa: CASSLLVTSGRTDTQYF; CDR3nt: TGTGCCAGCAGTTTACTGGTTACTAGCGGTCGCACAGATACGCAGTATTTT
d_gene: -; v_gene: TRBV20-1; abundance: many; j_gene: TRBJ2-3; CDR3aa: CSAVPGLTDTQYF; CDR3nt: TGCAGTGCCGTGCCGGGACTGACGGATACGCAGTATTTT
d_gene: -; v_gene: TRBV3-1; abundance: -; j_gene: TRBJ2-7; CDR3aa: CASSEVPLDEQYF; CDR3nt: TGTGCCAGCAGCGAAGTACCGCTCGACGAGCAGTACTTC
d_gene: -; v_gene: TRBV3-1; abundance: many; j_gene: TRBJ2-7; CDR3aa: CASSALRGEQYF; CDR3nt: TGTGCCAGCAGCGCCCTCAGGGGCGAGCAGTACTTC
d_gene: TRBD1; v_gene: TRBV7-8; abundance: -; j_gene: TRBJ1-2; CDR3aa: CASSRTGTGDGYTF; CDR3nt: TGTGCCAGCAGCCGGACCGGGACAGGGGATGGCTACACCTTC
d_gene: -; v_gene: TRBV6-6; abundance: -; j_gene: TRBJ2-1; CDR3aa: CASNPGTTYNEQFF; CDR3nt: TGTGCCAGCAATCCGGGGACAACCTACAATGAGCAGTTCTTC
d_gene: -; v_gene: TRBV20-1; abundance: -; j_gene: TRBJ2-1; CDR3aa: CSARDISGRGSYNEQFF; CDR3nt: TGCAGTGCTAGAGATATAAGTGGCAGGGGCTCCTACAATGAGCAGTTCTTC
d_gene: TRBD1; v_gene: TRBV20-1; abundance: -; j_gene: TRBJ1-5; CDR3aa: CSARDDRDYQPQHF; CDR3nt: TGCAGTGCTAGAGATGACAGGGATTATCAGCCCCAGCATTTT
d_gene: -; v_gene: TRBV11-3; abundance: many; j_gene: TRBJ1-2; CDR3aa: CASSAELVGGYTF; CDR3nt: TGTGCCAGCAGCGCCGAACTAGTCGGGGGCTACACCTTC
d_gene: -; v_gene: TRBV19; abundance: -; j_gene: TRBJ2-7; CDR3aa: CASSRRDGGEQYF; CDR3nt: TGTGCCAGTAGTCGCCGGGACGGAGGCGAGCAGTACTTC
d_gene: -; v_gene: TRBV2; abundance: many; j_gene: TRBJ1-4; CDR3aa: CASSEIDIATNEKLFF; CDR3nt: TGTGCCAGCAGTGAAATCGACATTGCAACTAATGAAAAACTGTTTTTT
d_gene: -; v_gene: TRBV6-1; abundance: many; j_gene: TRBJ2-5; CDR3aa: CASTLYGSSQETQYF; CDR3nt: TGTGCCAGCACCCTGTACGGGAGCTCTCAGGAGACCCAGTACTTC
d_gene: -; v_gene: TRBV3-1; abundance: many; j_gene: TRBJ2-5; CDR3aa: CASSRGRGKETQYF; CDR3nt: TGTGCCAGCAGCCGAGGCAGGGGAAAAGAGACCCAGTACTTC
d_gene: -; v_gene: TRBV2; abundance: few; j_gene: TRBJ2-5; CDR3aa: CASSGPTRGETQYF; CDR3nt: TGTGCCAGCAGTGGCCCAACTAGAGGGGAGACCCAGTACTTC